What follows describes a single T cell receptor (beta chain). TCRdb keeps only in-frame clones here, not all; method: immunoSEQ multiplex PCR. This sample yields around 23,000 clones, of which 75% to 90% are seen a single time; about 18% belongs to the top ten. The CDR3 extends over 18 amino acids. V was pared by 5 bases and J by 3 bases, with 15 bases of the junction left unmatched. Germline lookup yields CDR1 SNHLY and CDR2 FYNNEI. This sample is part of a study of blood T cell repertoires in COVID-19. The overall study: Samples came from the United States, Italy and Spain, spanning acute and convalescent COVID-19.

The sequence came from a human donor with acute or convalescent COVID-19. The donor label of this sample is uncertain. The sample comprised peripheral blood. The chain is built from TRBV2 and TRBJ1-4; 7 nucleotides match TRBD1. The DNA for the CDR3 is TGTGCCAGCAGTTCTCCCCCGGAGCGGACAGGACCTAATGAAAAACTGTTTTTT. It codes for CASSSPPERTGPNEKLFF.